This T cell receptor (beta chain) was identified during a study of radiotherapy plus CTLA-4 blockade in lung cancer. Across the study: Overall, less than 20% of patients showed an objective response, while about 31% attained disease control. Study results and limitations: Radiotherapy was combined with ipilimumab, and tumor-derived TCR clones then expanded in blood.

Comment on this clone: Its antigen is currently unknown.

TCRdb's table, derived via immunoSEQ multiplex PCR, lists solely in-frame clones and lacks some. The sample contains about 59,000 clones, 72% of which appear only once. The V end was cut by 6 bases, the J end by 2 bases, with 9 bases between. Germline-derived CDR1 and CDR2 are MNHEY and SMNVEV (reference sequence). This CDR3 has 13 residues. Chemo-refractory metastatic non-small-cell lung cancer patients received focal radiation with ipilimumab CTLA-4 blockade. The chain has TRBV27 and TRBJ2-3; TRBD2 might be the D (5 bases). The receptor comes from a human donor with non-small cell lung cancer whose response to radiotherapy plus ipilimumab could not be evaluated. The material was peripheral blood, obtained from a patient treated with radiotherapy plus ipilimumab. In nucleotides, the CDR3 is TGTGCCAGCAGAGAGGGTTTCACAGATACGCAGTATTTT. Protein product: CASREGFTDTQYF.